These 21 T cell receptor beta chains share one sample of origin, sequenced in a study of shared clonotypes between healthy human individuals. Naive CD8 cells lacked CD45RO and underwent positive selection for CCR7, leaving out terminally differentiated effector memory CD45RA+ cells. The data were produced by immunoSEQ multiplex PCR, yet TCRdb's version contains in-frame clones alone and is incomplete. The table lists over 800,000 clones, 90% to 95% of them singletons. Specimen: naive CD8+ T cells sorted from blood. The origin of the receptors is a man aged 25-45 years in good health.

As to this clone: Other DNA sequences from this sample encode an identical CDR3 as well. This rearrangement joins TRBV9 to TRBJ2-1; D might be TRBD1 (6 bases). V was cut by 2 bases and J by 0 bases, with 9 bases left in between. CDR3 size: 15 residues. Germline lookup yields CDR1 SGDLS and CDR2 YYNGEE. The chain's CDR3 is CASSVGQSSYNEQFF. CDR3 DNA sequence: TGTGCCAGCAGCGTCGGACAGAGCTCCTACAATGAGCAGTTCTTC.

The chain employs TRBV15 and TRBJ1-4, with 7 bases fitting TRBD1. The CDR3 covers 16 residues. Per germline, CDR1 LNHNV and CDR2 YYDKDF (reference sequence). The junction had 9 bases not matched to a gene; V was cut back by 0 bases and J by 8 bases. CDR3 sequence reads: CATSREAGGYNEKLFF. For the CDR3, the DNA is TGTGCCACCAGCAGAGAGGCAGGGGGATATAACGAAAAACTGTTTTTT. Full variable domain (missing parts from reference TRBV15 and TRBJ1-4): DAMVIQNPRYQVTQFGKPVTLSCSQTLNHNVMYWYQQKSSQAPKLLFHYYDKDFNNEADTPDNFQSRRPNTSFCFLDIRSPGLGDTAMYLCATSREAGGYNEKLFFGSGTQLSVL.

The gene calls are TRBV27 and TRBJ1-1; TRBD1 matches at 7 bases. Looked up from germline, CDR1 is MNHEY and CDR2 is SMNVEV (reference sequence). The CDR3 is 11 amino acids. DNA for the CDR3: TGTCTTGCTAGGGGGCACACTGAAGCTTTCTTT. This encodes CLARGHTEAFF.

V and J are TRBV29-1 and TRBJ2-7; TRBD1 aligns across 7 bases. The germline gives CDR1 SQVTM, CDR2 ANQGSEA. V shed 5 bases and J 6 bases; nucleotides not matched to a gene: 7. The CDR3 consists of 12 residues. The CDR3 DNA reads TGCAGCGTTTCGGACAGGCCCCCCGAGCAGTACTTC. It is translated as CSVSDRPPEQYF.

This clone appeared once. This CDR3 reads CASSDTSQGPVQYF. In nucleotides, the CDR3 is TGTGCCAGCAGCGATACCTCACAGGGGCCCGTGCAGTACTTC. The V call is TRBV7-9, the J call TRBJ2-7; TRBD1 agrees at 7 bases. The CDR3 spans 14 residues. Per the germline V gene, CDR1 is SEHNR and CDR2 is FQNEAQ (reference sequence). The junction had 13 bases not matched to a gene; V was cut back by 5 bases and J by 9 bases. The variable domain in full, with the rest retrieved from reference TRBV7-9 and TRBJ2-7, is DTGVSQNPRHKITKRGQNVTFRCDPISEHNRLYWYRQTLGQGPEFLTYFQNEAQLEKSRLLSDRFSAERPKGSFSTLEIQRTEQGDSAMYLCASSDTSQGPVQYFGPGTRLTVT.

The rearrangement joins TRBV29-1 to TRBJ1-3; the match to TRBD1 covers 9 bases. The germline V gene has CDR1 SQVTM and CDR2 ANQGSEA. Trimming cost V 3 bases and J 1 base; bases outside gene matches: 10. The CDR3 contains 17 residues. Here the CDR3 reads CSVDTLRTGESGNTIYF. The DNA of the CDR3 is TGCAGCGTTGATACGTTACGGACAGGGGAATCTGGAAACACCATATATTTT.

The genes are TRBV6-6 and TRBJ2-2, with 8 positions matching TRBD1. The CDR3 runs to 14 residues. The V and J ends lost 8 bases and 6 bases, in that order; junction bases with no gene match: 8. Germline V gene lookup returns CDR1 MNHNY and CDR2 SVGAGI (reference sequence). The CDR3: CASLTGAGSGELFF. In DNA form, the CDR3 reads TGTGCCAGCTTGACAGGGGCTGGGTCCGGGGAGCTGTTTTTT.

CDR3 coding DNA: TGTGCCAGCAGTGAAGAATTGGTCTACGAGCAGTACTTC. This sequence encodes CASSEELVYEQYF. This chain uses TRBV6-1 with TRBJ2-7; D is ambiguous. This CDR3 region has 13 residues. Germline-derived CDR1 and CDR2 are MNHNS and SASEGT. Trimming removed 1 base at V and 3 bases at J, with 7 bases between.

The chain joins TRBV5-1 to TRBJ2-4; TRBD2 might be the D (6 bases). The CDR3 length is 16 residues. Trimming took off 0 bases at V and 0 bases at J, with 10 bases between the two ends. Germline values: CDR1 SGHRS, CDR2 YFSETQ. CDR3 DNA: TGCGCCAGCAGCTTGGTGGTGGGACTAGCCAAAAACATTCAGTACTTC. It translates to CASSLVVGLAKNIQYF.

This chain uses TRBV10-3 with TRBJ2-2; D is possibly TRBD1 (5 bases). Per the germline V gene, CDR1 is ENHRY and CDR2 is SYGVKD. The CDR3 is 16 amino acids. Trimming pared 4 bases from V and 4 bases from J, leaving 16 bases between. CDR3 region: CAISVHQAGRTGELFF. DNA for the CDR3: TGTGCCATCAGTGTCCATCAGGCAGGGCGCACCGGGGAGCTGTTTTTT.

CDR3 sequence: CSVEDRDTNGELFF. CDR3 nucleotide sequence: TGCAGCGTTGAAGACCGGGACACCAACGGGGAGCTGTTTTTT. The chain is built from TRBV29-1 and TRBJ2-2; D might be TRBD1 (6 bases). Germline V gene sequence: CDR1 SQVTM, CDR2 ANQGSEA. CDR3 length: 14 residues. The ends were cut back, 0 bases at V and 7 bases at J, with 12 bases in the middle.

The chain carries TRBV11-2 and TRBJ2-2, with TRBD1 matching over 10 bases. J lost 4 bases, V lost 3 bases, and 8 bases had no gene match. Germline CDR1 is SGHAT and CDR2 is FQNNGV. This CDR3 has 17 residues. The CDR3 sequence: CASSFTPGQGITGELFF. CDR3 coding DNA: TGTGCCAGCAGCTTCACACCGGGACAGGGGATCACCGGGGAGCTGTTTTTT.

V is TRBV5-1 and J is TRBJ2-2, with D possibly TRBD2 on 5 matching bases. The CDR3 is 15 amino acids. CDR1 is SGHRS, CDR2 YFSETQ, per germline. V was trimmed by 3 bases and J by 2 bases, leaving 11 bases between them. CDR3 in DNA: TGCGCCAGCAGCTCCCCCAGACTAAACACCGGGGAGCTGTTTTTT. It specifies CASSSPRLNTGELFF.

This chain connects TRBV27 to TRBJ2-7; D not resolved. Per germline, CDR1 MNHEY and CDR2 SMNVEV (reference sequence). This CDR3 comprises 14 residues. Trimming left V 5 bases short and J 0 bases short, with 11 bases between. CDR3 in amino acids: CASSPRLASYEQYF. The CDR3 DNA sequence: TGTGCCAGCAGTCCCAGGCTCGCCTCCTACGAGCAGTACTTC.

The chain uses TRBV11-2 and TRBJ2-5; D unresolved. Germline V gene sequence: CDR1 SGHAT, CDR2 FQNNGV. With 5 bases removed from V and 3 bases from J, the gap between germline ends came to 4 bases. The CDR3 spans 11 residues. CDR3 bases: TGTGCCAGCAGCCCCAAAGAGACCCAGTACTTC. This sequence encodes CASSPKETQYF.

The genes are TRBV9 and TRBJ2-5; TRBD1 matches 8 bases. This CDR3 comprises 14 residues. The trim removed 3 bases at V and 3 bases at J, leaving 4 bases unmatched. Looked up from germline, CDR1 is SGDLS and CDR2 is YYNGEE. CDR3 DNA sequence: TGTGCCAGCAGCGCAGGGGGCCTGGAAGAGACCCAGTACTTC. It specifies CASSAGGLEETQYF. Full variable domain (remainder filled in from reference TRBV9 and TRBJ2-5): DSGVTQTPKHLITATGQRVTLRCSPRSGDLSVYWYQQSLDQGLQFLIQYYNGEERAKGNILERFSAQQFPDLHSELNLSSLELGDSALYFCASSAGGLEETQYFGPGTRLLVL.

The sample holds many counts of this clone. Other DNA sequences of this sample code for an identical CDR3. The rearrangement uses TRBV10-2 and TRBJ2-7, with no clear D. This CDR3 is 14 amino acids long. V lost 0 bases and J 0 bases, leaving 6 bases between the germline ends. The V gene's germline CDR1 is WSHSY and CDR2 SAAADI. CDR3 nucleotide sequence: TGCGCCAGCAGTGAGTCAGGAAGCTCCTACGAGCAGTACTTC. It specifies CASSESGSSYEQYF.

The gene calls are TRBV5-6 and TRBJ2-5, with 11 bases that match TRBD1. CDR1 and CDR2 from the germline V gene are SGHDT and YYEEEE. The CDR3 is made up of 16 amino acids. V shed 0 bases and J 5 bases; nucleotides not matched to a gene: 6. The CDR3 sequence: CASSLAGTGGRETQYF. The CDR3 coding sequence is TGTGCCAGCAGCTTGGCCGGGACAGGGGGTCGGGAGACCCAGTACTTC.

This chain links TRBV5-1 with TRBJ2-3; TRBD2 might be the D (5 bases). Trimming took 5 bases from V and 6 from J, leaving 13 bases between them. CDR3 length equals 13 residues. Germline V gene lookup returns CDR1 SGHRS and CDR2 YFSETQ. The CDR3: CASRGSGPDTQYF. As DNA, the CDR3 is TGCGCCAGCAGGGGAAGCGGCCCCGATACGCAGTATTTT.

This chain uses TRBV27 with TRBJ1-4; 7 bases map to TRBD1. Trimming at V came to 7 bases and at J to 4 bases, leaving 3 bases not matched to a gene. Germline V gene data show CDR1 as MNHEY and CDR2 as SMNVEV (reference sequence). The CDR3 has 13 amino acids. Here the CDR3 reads CASKGQLNEKLFF. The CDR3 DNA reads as TGTGCCAGCAAGGGACAGCTTAATGAAAAACTGTTTTTT.

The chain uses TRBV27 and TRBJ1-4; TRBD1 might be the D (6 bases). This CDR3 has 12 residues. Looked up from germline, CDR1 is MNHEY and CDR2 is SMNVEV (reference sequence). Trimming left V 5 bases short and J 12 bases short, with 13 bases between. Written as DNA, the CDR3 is TGTGCCAGCAGTCCCAACAGGGTGCAACTGTTTTTT. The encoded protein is CASSPNRVQLFF.